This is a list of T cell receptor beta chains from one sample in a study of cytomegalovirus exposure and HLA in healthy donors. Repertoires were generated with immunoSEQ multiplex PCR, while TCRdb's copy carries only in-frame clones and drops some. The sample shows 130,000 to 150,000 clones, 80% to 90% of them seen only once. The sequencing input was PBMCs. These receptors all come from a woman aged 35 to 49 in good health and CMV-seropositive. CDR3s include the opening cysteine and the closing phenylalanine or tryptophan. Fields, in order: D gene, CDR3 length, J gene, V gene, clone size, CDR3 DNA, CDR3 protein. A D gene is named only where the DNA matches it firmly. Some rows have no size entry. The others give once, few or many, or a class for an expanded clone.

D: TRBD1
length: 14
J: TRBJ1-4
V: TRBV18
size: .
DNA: TGTGCCAGCTCACCCGGGACAGGGCATGAAAAACTGTTTTTT
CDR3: CASSPGTGHEKLFF

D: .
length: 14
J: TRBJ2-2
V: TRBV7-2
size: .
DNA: TGTGCCAGCAGCTCGAGACTGAGAACCGGGGAGCTGTTTTTT
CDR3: CASSSRLRTGELFF

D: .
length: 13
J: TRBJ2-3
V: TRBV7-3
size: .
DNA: TGTGCCAGCAGTCCGGAACCCAGGGATACGCAGTATTTT
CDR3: CASSPEPRDTQYF

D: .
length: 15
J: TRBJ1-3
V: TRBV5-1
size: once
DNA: TGCGCCAGCAGCACCATGACAGGAACTGGAAACACCATATATTTT
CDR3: CASSTMTGTGNTIYF

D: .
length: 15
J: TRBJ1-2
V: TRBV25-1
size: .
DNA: TGTGCCAGCAGTGATGCCACAGGGAGGGTCGCCGGCTACACCTTC
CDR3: CASSDATGRVAGYTF

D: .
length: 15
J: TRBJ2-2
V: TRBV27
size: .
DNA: TGTGCCAGCAGTTTATCGTGGCTGAACACCGGGGAGCTGTTTTTT
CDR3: CASSLSWLNTGELFF

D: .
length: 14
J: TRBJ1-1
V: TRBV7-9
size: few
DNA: TGTGCCAGCAGCTTAGCCGGTGGGAACACTGAAGCTTTCTTT
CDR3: CASSLAGGNTEAFF

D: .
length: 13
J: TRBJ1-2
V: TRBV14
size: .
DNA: TGTGCCAGCAGTCCCGGGTTCTCCTATGGCTACACCTTC
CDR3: CASSPGFSYGYTF

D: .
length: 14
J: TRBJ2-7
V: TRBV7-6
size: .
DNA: TGTGCCAGCAGCTTATATGGAGAAAGCTACGAGCAGTACTTC
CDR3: CASSLYGESYEQYF

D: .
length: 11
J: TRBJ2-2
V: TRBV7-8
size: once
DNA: TGTGCCAGCAGCCCGAGAGGGGAGCTGTTTTTT
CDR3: CASSPRGELFF

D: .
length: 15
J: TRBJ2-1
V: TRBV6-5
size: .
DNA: TGTGCCAGCAGTTGGGGGGACCGCTCCTACAATGAGCAGTTCTTC
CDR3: CASSWGDRSYNEQFF

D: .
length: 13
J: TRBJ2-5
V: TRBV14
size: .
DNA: TGTGCCAGCAGCCAAGCCGGGGAAGAGACCCAGTACTTC
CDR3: CASSQAGEETQYF

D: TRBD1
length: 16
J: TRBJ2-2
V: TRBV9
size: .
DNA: TGTGCCAGCAGCCCAACAGACAGGGTTGGTACCGGGGAGCTGTTTTTT
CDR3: CASSPTDRVGTGELFF

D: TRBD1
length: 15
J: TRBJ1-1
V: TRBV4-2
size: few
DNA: TGTGCCAGCAGCCAAGATTTAAGGGGGCCTAATGAAGCTTTCTTT
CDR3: CASSQDLRGPNEAFF

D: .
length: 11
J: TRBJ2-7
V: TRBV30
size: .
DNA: TGTGCCTGGAGTGTTGGCAGGGTGCAGTACTTC
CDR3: CAWSVGRVQYF

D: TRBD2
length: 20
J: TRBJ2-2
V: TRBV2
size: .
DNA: TGTGCCAGCAGACTATCAAAGCGGGGGGGCCGAGGGGCGGTCACCGGGGAGCTGTTTTTT
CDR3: CASRLSKRGGRGAVTGELFF

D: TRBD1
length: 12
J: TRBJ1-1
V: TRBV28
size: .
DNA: TGTGCCAGCAGGGACAGGGTCCGAGAAGCTTTCTTT
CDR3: CASRDRVREAFF

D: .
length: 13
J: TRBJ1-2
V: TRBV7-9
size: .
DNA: TGTGCCAGCAGCCCCGGTAGGAGCTATGGCTACACCTTC
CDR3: CASSPGRSYGYTF

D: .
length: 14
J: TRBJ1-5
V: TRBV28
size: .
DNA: TGTGCCAGCAGTTCAGGGCCTAGCAATCAGCCCCAGCATTTT
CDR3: CASSSGPSNQPQHF

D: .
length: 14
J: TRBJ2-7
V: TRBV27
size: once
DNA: TGTGCCAGCAGTTCTGGACTGTCCTCCTACGAGCAGTACTTC
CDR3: CASSSGLSSYEQYF

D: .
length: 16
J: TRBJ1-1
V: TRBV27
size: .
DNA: TGTGCCAGCCGTCGGGGAGACCTAGGAGTGGGGACTGAAGCTTTCTTT
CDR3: CASRRGDLGVGTEAFF

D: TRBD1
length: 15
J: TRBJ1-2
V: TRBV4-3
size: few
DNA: TGCGCCAGCAGCCAAGGTACAGGGACAGGGGCAGGCTACACCTTC
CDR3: CASSQGTGTGAGYTF

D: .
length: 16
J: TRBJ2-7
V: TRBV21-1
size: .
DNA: TGTGCCAGCAGCAGAGCAAGCGGGCACAACTCCTACGAGCAGTACTTC
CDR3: CASSRASGHNSYEQYF

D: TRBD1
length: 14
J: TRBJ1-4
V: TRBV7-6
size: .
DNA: TGTGCCAGCAGCTCAGGGACAGGGAGCGAAAAACTGTTTTTT
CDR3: CASSSGTGSEKLFF

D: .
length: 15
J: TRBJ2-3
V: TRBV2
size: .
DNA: TGTGCCAGCAGTGAAGGGACTTCTGGCGGAGATACGCAGTATTTT
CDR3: CASSEGTSGGDTQYF

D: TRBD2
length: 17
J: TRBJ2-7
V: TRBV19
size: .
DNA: TGTGCCAGTAGTACCCCACGGACTAGCGGTATGATCTACGAGCAGTACTTC
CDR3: CASSTPRTSGMIYEQYF

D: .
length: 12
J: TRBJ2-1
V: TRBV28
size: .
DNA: TGTGCCAGCAGTTTACAGGGCCATGAGCAGTTCTTC
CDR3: CASSLQGHEQFF

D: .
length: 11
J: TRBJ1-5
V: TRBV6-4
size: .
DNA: TGTCAACAGGGTAGGAACCAGCCCCAGCATTTT
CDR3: CQQGRNQPQHF

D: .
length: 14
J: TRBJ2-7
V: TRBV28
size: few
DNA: TGTGCCAGCGGAAATACCGGGTCACCCTACGAGCAGTACTTC
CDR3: CASGNTGSPYEQYF

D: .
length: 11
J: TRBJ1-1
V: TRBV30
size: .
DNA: TGTGCCTGGAGTTACAGGGTGGAAGCTTTCTTT
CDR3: CAWSYRVEAFF

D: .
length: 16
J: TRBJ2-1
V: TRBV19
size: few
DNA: TGTGCCAGTAGTAGAGACGGGAGTCGGTCCTACAATGAGCAGTTCTTC
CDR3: CASSRDGSRSYNEQFF

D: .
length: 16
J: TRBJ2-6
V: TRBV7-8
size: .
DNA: TGTGCCAGCAGCTTACGGAGCGGGCCTGGGGCCAACGTCCTGACTTTC
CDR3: CASSLRSGPGANVLTF

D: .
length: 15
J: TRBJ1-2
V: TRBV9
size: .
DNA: TGTGCCAGCAGCACTCCACAGGGTCTTAACTATGGCTACACCTTC
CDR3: CASSTPQGLNYGYTF

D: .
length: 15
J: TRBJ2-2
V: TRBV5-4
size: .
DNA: TGTGCCAGCAGCTCCAGGGCGGTGGGCACCGGGGAGCTGTTTTTT
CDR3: CASSSRAVGTGELFF

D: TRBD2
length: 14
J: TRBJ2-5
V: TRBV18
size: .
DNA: TGTGCCAGCTCACCCGGACTAGCCGTGGAGACCCAGTACTTC
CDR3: CASSPGLAVETQYF

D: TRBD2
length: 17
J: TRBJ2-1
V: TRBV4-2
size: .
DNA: TGTGCCAGCAGCCTGGAGAGTCTAGCGGGGATGGGGAGTGAGCAGTTCTTC
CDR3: CASSLESLAGMGSEQFF

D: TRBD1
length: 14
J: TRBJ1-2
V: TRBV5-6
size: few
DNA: TGTGCCAGCAGGGGCCAGGGGGAAAGTGTGAGCTACACCTTC
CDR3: CASRGQGESVSYTF

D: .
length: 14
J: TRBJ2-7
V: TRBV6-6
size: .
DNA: TGTGCCAGCAGGTTACTCCGGGACAACTACGAGCAGTACTTC
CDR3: CASRLLRDNYEQYF

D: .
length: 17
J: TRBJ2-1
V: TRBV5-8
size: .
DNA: TGTGCCAGCAGCTTATCCACTAGATCCGATTCTTACAATGAGCAGTTCTTC
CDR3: CASSLSTRSDSYNEQFF

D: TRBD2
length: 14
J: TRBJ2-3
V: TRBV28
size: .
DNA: TGTGCCAGCAGTTTACGTGGGGGGGCAGATACGCAGTATTTT
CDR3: CASSLRGGADTQYF